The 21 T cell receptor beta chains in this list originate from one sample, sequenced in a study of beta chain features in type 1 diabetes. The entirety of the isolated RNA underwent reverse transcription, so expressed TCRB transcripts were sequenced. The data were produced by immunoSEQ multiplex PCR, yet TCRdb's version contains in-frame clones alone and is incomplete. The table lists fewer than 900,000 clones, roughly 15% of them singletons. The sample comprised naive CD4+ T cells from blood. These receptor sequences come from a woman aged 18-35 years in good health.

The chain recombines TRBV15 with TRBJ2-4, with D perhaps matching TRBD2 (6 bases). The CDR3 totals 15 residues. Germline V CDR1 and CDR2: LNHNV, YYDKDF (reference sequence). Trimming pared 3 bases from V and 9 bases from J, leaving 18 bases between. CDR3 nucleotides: TGTGCCACCAGCAGCCCCGGGACTGTCGGGACCATTCAGTACTTC. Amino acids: CATSSPGTVGTIQYF.

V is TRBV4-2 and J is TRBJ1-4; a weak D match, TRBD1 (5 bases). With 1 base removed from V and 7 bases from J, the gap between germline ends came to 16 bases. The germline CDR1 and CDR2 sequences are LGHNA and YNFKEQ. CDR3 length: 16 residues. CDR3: CASSQGASGKSEKLFF. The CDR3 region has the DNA TGTGCCAGCAGCCAAGGGGCCTCAGGGAAGAGTGAAAAACTGTTTTTT.

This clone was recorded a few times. CDR3 nucleotide sequence: TGTGCCAGCAGCCAAACTAGCGGGCCGTCCTACGAGCAGTACTTC. This codes for CASSQTSGPSYEQYF. This chain joins TRBV28 and TRBJ2-7; 9 bases align to TRBD2. CDR3 size: 15 residues. V gave up 6 bases and J gave up 1 base; unmatched junction bases: 7. Germline V lookup: CDR1 MDHEN, CDR2 SYDVKM.

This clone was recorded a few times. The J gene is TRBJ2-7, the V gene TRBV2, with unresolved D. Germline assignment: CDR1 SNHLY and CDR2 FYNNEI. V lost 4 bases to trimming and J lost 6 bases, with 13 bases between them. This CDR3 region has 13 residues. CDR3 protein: CASSAWGNGEQYF. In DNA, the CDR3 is TGTGCCAGCAGTGCGTGGGGAAACGGCGAGCAGTACTTC.

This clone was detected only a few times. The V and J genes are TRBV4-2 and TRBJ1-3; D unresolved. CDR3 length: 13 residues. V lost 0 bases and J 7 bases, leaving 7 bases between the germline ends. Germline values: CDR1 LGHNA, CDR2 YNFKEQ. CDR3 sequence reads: CASSQEGGNTIYF. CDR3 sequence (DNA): TGTGCCAGCAGCCAAGAAGGTGGGAACACCATATATTTT.

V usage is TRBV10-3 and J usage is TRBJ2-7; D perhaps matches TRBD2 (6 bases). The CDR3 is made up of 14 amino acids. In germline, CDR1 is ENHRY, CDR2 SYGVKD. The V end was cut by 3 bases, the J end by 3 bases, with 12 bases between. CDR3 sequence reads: CAISDSRGSYEQYF. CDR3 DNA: TGTGCCATCAGTGATTCCCGGGGGAGCTACGAGCAGTACTTC.

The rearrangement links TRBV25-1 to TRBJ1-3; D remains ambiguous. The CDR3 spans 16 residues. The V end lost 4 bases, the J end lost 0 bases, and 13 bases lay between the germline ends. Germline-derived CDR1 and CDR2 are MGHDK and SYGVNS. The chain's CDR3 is CASSGWDIGSGNTIYF. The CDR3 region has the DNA TGTGCCAGCAGTGGATGGGATATCGGCTCTGGAAACACCATATATTTT.

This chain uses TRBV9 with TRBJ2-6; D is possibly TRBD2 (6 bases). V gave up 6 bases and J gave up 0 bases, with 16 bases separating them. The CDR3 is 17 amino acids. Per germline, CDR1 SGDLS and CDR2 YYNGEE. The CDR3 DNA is TGTGCCAGCACCCCGCGGGGCGGCGACTCTGGGGCCAACGTCCTGACTTTC. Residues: CASTPRGGDSGANVLTF. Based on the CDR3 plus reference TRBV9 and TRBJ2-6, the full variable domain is DSGVTQTPKHLITATGQRVTLRCSPRSGDLSVYWYQQSLDQGLQFLIQYYNGEERAKGNILERFSAQQFPDLHSELNLSSLELGDSALYFCASTPRGGDSGANVLTFGAGSRLTVL.

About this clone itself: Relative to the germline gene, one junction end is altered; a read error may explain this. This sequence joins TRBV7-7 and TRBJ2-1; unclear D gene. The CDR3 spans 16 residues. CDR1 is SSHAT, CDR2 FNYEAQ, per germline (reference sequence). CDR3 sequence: CASSFWLVENTWGQFF. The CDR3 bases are TGTGCTAGCAGCTTTTGGTTGGTAGAGAATACTTGGGGGCAGTTCTTC.

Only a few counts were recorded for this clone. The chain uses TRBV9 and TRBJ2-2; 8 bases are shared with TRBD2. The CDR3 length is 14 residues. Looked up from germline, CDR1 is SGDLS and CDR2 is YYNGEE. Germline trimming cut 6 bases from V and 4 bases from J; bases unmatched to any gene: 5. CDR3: CASTGGRSTGELFF. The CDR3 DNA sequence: TGTGCCAGCACGGGGGGGAGGTCCACCGGGGAGCTGTTTTTT. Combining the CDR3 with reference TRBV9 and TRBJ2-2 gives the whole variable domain DSGVTQTPKHLITATGQRVTLRCSPRSGDLSVYWYQQSLDQGLQFLIQYYNGEERAKGNILERFSAQQFPDLHSELNLSSLELGDSALYFCASTGGRSTGELFFGEGSRLTVL.

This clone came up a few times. Written as DNA, the CDR3 is TGTGCCAGCAGCAAGACTAGTCCCACGGTCATAGATACGCAGTATTTT. This sequence encodes CASSKTSPTVIDTQYF. The chain combines TRBV7-2 with TRBJ2-3, with TRBD2 as a possible D gene (6 bases). V was pared by 5 bases and J by 5 bases, with 20 bases between. The CDR3 has 16 amino acids. Looked up from germline, CDR1 is SGHTA and CDR2 is FQGNSA.

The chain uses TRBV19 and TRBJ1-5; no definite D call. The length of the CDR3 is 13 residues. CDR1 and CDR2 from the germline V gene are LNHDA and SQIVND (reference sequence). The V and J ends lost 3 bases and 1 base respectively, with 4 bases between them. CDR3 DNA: TGTGCCAGTAGTATGGGCAGCAATCAGCCCCAGCATTTT. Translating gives CASSMGSNQPQHF.

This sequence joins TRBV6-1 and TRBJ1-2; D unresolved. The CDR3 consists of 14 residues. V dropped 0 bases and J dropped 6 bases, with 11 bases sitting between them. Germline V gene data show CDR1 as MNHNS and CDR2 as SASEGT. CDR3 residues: CASSEAGRLDGYTF. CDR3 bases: TGTGCCAGCAGTGAAGCTGGGCGGTTGGATGGCTACACCTTC.

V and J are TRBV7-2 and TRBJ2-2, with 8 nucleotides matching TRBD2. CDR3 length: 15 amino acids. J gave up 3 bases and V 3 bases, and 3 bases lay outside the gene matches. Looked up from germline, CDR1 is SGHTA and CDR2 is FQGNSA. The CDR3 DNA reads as TGTGCCAGCAGCTTGGTCGGGAGGGACACCGGGGAGCTGTTTTTT. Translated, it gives CASSLVGRDTGELFF. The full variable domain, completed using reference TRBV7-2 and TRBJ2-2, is GAGVSQSPSNKVTEKGKDVELRCDPISGHTALYWYRQSLGQGLEFLIYFQGNSAPDKSGLPSDRFSAERTGGSVSTLTIQRTQQEDSAVYLCASSLVGRDTGELFFGEGSRLTVL.

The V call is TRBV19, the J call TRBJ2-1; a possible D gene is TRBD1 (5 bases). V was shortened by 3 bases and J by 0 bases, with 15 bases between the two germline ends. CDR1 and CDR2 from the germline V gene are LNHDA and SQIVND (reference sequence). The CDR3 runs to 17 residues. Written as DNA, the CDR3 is TGTGCCAGTAGTATGTTCCGACAGAGGAGCTCCTACAATGAGCAGTTCTTC. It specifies CASSMFRQRSSYNEQFF.

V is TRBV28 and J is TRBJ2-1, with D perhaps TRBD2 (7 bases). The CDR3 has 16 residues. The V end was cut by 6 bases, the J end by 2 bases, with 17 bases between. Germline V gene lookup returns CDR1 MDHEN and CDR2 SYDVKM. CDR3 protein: CASRPRGRVAYNEQFF. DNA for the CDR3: TGTGCCAGCAGGCCGCGGGGGCGGGTCGCCTACAATGAGCAGTTCTTC.

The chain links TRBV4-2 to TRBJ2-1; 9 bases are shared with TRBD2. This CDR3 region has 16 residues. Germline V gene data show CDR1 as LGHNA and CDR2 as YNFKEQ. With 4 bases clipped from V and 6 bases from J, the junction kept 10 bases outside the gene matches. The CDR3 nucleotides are TGTGCCAGCAGCCCCCAGCGGGAGGCTTTAGGCAATGAGCAGTTCTTC. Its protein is CASSPQREALGNEQFF.

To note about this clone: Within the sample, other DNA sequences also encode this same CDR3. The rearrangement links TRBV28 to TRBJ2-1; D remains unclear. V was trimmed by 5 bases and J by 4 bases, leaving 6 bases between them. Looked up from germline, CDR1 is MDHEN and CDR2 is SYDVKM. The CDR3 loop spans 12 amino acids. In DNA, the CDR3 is TGTGCCAGCAGTAACAGTTACAATGAGCAGTTCTTC. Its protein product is CASSNSYNEQFF.

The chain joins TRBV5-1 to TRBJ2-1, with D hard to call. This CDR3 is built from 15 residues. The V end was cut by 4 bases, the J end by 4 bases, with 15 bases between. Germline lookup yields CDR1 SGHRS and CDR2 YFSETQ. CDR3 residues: CASSSFGFDYNEQFF. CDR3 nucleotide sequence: TGCGCCAGCAGCAGCTTCGGCTTCGATTACAATGAGCAGTTCTTC.

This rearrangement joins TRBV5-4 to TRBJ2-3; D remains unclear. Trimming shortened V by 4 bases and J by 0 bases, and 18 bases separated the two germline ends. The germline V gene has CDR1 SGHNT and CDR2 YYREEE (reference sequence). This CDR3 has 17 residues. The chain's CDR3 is CASSPGTGPSSTDTQYF. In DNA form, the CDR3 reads TGTGCCAGCAGCCCAGGAACCGGGCCCTCGAGCACAGATACGCAGTATTTT.

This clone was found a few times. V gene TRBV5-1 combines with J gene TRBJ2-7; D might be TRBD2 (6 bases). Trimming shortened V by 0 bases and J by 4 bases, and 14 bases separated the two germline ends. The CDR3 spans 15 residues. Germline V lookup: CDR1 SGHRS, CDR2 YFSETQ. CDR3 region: CASSLEVGGVYEQYF. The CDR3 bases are TGCGCCAGCAGCTTGGAGGTGGGAGGCGTTTACGAGCAGTACTTC.